The 30 T cell receptor beta chains in this list originate from one sample, sequenced in a study of blood T cell repertoires in COVID-19. Sequenced by immunoSEQ multiplex PCR; TCRdb stores in-frame clones only, minus some. The sample shows roughly 190,000 clones, less than 85% of them seen only once. Input material: PBMCs or T cells enriched from blood (not recorded which). All receptors come from a woman between 25 and 40 years old who had recovered from COVID-19.

The gene calls are TRBV28 and TRBJ1-1; 7 positions match TRBD1. The CDR3 has 14 residues. Germline V gene lookup returns CDR1 MDHEN and CDR2 SYDVKM. Trimming cost V 4 bases and J 0 bases; bases outside gene matches: 2. The CDR3, as DNA: TGTGCCAGCAGTTCGACAGGGCTGAACACTGAAGCTTTCTTT. Translating it yields CASSSTGLNTEAFF.

This clone has a single count. This sequence joins TRBV5-6 and TRBJ1-5; the match to TRBD1 covers 9 bases. The length of the CDR3 is 16 residues. Germline values: CDR1 SGHDT, CDR2 YYEEEE. The junction had 8 bases not matched to a gene; V was cut back by 4 bases and J by 3 bases. CDR3 sequence: CASSAGTGLINQPQHF. The CDR3 DNA reads TGTGCCAGCAGCGCCGGGACAGGGCTTATCAATCAGCCCCAGCATTTT.

The CDR3: CASSFVRDSYEQYF. The CDR3 DNA is TGTGCCAGCAGTTTTGTACGGGATTCCTACGAGCAGTACTTC. The genes are TRBV28 and TRBJ2-7; TRBD2 might be the D (5 bases). The CDR3 spans 14 residues. Trimming left V 3 bases short and J 1 base short, with 10 bases between. CDR1 MDHEN and CDR2 SYDVKM come from the germline V gene.

This clone was detected ten times or more. The chain combines TRBV5-1 with TRBJ1-6; weak D call: TRBD1 (5 bases). Germline CDR1 is SGHRS and CDR2 is YFSETQ. Deletions cut 4 bases from V and 0 bases from J, with 8 bases between. This CDR3 has 15 amino acids. The CDR3 region has the DNA TGCGCCAGCAGCAAAGACAGCTCCTATAATTCACCCCTCCACTTT. Translation: CASSKDSSYNSPLHF.

This rearrangement joins TRBV19 to TRBJ2-7; perhaps TRBD1 as D (6 bases). Germline-derived CDR1 and CDR2 are LNHDA and SQIVND (reference sequence). This CDR3 has 18 residues. V dropped 3 bases and J dropped 0 bases, with 21 bases sitting between them. CDR3 protein: CASSIRVTGKTSSYEQYF. DNA for the CDR3: TGTGCCAGTAGTATTAGGGTCACAGGGAAGACGAGCTCCTACGAGCAGTACTTC. The full variable domain, its missing parts supplied by reference TRBV19 and TRBJ2-7, is DGGITQSPKYLFRKEGQNVTLSCEQNLNHDAMYWYRQDPGQGLRLIYYSQIVNDFQKGDIAEGYSVSREKKESFPLTVTSAQKNPTAFYLCASSIRVTGKTSSYEQYFGPGTRLTVT.

V and J are TRBV6-5 and TRBJ1-1, with D possibly matching TRBD1 (5 bases). V was cut by 3 bases and J by 5 bases, with 16 bases left in between. CDR1 is MNHEY and CDR2 is SVGAGI in the germline V gene. CDR3 length: 15 amino acids. Here the CDR3 reads CASSYRVAGQTEAFF. The CDR3 DNA follows: TGTGCCAGCAGTTATAGGGTCGCAGGGCAAACTGAAGCTTTCTTT.

As regards this clone: Other DNA sequences from this sample encode an identical CDR3 as well. The V gene is TRBV12-3 or TRBV12-4, the J gene TRBJ1-1; D is unresolved. This CDR3 is built from 12 residues. Trimming removed 3 bases at V and 8 bases at J, with 10 bases between. The CDR3 reads CASSLSGGEAFF. For the CDR3, the DNA is TGTGCCAGCAGTTTGAGTGGCGGCGAAGCTTTCTTT.

V and J are TRBV2 and TRBJ2-1; maybe TRBD1 (5 bases). Germline V CDR1 and CDR2: SNHLY, FYNNEI. The germline V and J ends were trimmed by 7 bases and 5 bases, with 24 bases remaining between them. The CDR3 length is 17 residues. CDR3 in DNA: TGTGCCAGCATTAAGGGTCCAGGGCGCGAAAAAAACAATGAGCAGTTCTTC. It encodes CASIKGPGREKNNEQFF.

This chain connects TRBV5-1 to TRBJ2-3, with a tentative D call TRBD1 (6 bases). The germline V and J ends were trimmed by 2 bases and 7 bases, with 17 bases remaining between them. The CDR3 consists of 15 residues. CDR1 and CDR2 (germline): SGHRS, YFSETQ. The CDR3 sequence is CASSLSGGGQYTQYF. The CDR3 DNA reads as TGCGCCAGCAGCTTAAGTGGGGGCGGACAATATACGCAGTATTTT.

The chain links TRBV9 to TRBJ2-7; 9 nucleotides line up with TRBD1. CDR1 is SGDLS and CDR2 is YYNGEE in the germline V gene. The trim removed 1 base at V and 1 base at J, leaving 6 bases unmatched. The CDR3 is 16 residues long. In DNA form, the CDR3 reads TGTGCCAGCAGCGTAACAGGGGGCGTAGATTCCTACGAGCAGTACTTC. Translation: CASSVTGGVDSYEQYF.

The rearrangement joins TRBV2 to TRBJ2-7; a possible D gene is TRBD2 (6 bases). V lost 6 bases and J lost 3, with 18 bases in between. The CDR3 contains 15 residues. The germline gives CDR1 SNHLY, CDR2 FYNNEI. The CDR3, as DNA: TGTGCCAGCAGCCCCAAGCGGGCCGGGTACTACGAGCAGTACTTC. Encoded protein: CASSPKRAGYYEQYF.

This rearrangement joins TRBV5-1 to TRBJ2-3, with TRBD2 identical over 9 bases. CDR3 length: 17 amino acids. V dropped 0 bases and J dropped 0; count of bases not matched to a gene: 5. Germline CDR1 reads SGHRS; CDR2 reads YFSETQ. The CDR3 bases are TGCGCCAGCAGCTTGGTATCGACTAGCGGCAGCACAGATACGCAGTATTTT. Its translation is CASSLVSTSGSTDTQYF. The full variable domain, its missing parts supplied by reference TRBV5-1 and TRBJ2-3, is KAGVTQTPRYLIKTRGQQVTLSCSPISGHRSVSWYQQTPGQGLQFLFEYFSETQRNKGNFPGRFSGRQFSNSRSEMNVSTLELGDSALYLCASSLVSTSGSTDTQYFGPGTRLTVL.

The chain employs TRBV6-5 and TRBJ1-2; D perhaps matches TRBD1 (5 bases). Trimming cost V 8 bases and J 7 bases, with 23 bases left between them. Germline CDR1 and CDR2: MNHEY and SVGAGI. The CDR3 spans 15 residues. The CDR3 loop reads CASGINRDWRGGYTF. CDR3 coding DNA: TGTGCCAGCGGAATAAACCGGGACTGGCGAGGTGGCTACACCTTC.

The V call is TRBV24-1, the J call TRBJ2-3; the match to TRBD1 covers 8 bases. The CDR3 runs to 14 residues. J lost 2 bases, V lost 6 bases, and 3 bases had no gene match. The germline CDR1 and CDR2 sequences are KGHDR and SFDVKD. CDR3 protein: CATSTDRDTDTQYF. CDR3 bases: TGTGCCACCAGTACGGACAGGGACACAGATACGCAGTATTTT.

V gene TRBV6-5 combines with J gene TRBJ2-7; 8 positions agree with TRBD2. Losses at the gene ends were 6 bases for V and 0 bases for J; bases not matched to a gene: 7. The CDR3 runs to 15 residues. CDR1 is MNHEY and CDR2 is SVGAGI in the germline V gene. The CDR3 coding sequence is TGTGCCAGCAGAATATCACTAGCGGACTCCTACGAGCAGTACTTC. It is translated as CASRISLADSYEQYF.

The rearrangement links TRBV18 to TRBJ1-1, with a possible D match to TRBD1 (6 bases). From germline, CDR1 is KGHSH and CDR2 LQKENI. Trimming stripped 3 bases from V and 7 bases from J, with 12 bases between. This CDR3 has 13 amino acids. The CDR3 spells CASSPQGMVEAFF. DNA for the CDR3: TGTGCCAGCTCACCGCAGGGGATGGTTGAAGCTTTCTTT.

This CDR3 is CASSTTPGQNEKLFF. In nucleotides, the CDR3 is TGTGCCAGTAGTACTACTCCGGGACAGAATGAAAAACTGTTTTTT. The J gene is TRBJ1-4, the V gene TRBV19; TRBD1 matches 7 bases. After removal of 4 bases from V and 5 bases from J, the junction contained 7 bases not matched to a gene. The CDR3 is made up of 15 amino acids. Germline loops: CDR1 LNHDA, CDR2 SQIVND (reference sequence). Filled out from reference TRBV19 and TRBJ1-4, the complete variable domain reads DGGITQSPKYLFRKEGQNVTLSCEQNLNHDAMYWYRQDPGQGLRLIYYSQIVNDFQKGDIAEGYSVSREKKESFPLTVTSAQKNPTAFYLCASSTTPGQNEKLFFGSGTQLSVL.

This clone was seen a few times. The rearrangement joins TRBV5-6 to TRBJ2-1; 7 bases are a match to TRBD1. Per the germline V gene, CDR1 is SGHDT and CDR2 is YYEEEE. Losses at the gene ends were 4 bases for V and 3 bases for J; bases not matched to a gene: 4. CDR3 length equals 14 residues. The CDR3 bases are TGTGCCAGCAGCACGGGACAGAACTACAATGAGCAGTTCTTC. It is translated as CASSTGQNYNEQFF.

The rearrangement uses TRBV6-4 and TRBJ2-7; 8 nucleotides line up with TRBD2. Germline V gene lookup returns CDR1 MRHNA and CDR2 SNTAGT. The CDR3 has 16 amino acids. The J segment lost 3 bases and the V segment lost 4 bases, leaving 11 bases of the junction unmatched. The CDR3 is CASSVTVGSGVYEQYF. The CDR3 DNA follows: TGTGCCAGCAGTGTCACCGTGGGTAGCGGGGTCTACGAGCAGTACTTC.

This sequence joins TRBV7-8 and TRBJ1-2; TRBD1 matches at 8 bases. The V segment lost 1 base and the J segment 8 bases; nucleotides outside the gene matches: 9. The CDR3 length is 15 residues. Germline V gene sequence: CDR1 SGHVS, CDR2 FQNEAQ. The CDR3 sequence: CASSLVRGPRRGYTF. CDR3 in DNA: TGTGCCAGCAGCTTAGTCAGGGGGCCTCGGAGAGGCTACACCTTC. Full variable domain (rest looked up from reference TRBV7-8 and TRBJ1-2): GAGVSQSPRYKVAKRGQDVALRCDPISGHVSLFWYQQALGQGPEFLTYFQNEAQLDKSGLPSDRFFAERPEGSVSTLKIQRTQQEDSAVYLCASSLVRGPRRGYTFGSGTRLTVV.

This clone appeared a single time. The chain recombines TRBV5-1 with TRBJ2-7, with 7 bases fitting TRBD2. V shed 4 bases, J shed 4 bases, and the junction held 8 bases outside the gene matches. The length of the CDR3 is 14 residues. Germline CDR1 and CDR2: SGHRS and YFSETQ. This CDR3 reads CASSRGSSPYEQYF. The CDR3 region has the DNA TGCGCCAGCAGCCGCGGGAGTTCGCCTTACGAGCAGTACTTC.

The chain recombines TRBV5-1 with TRBJ1-1; D is perhaps TRBD1 (5 bases). Germline V gene lookup returns CDR1 SGHRS and CDR2 YFSETQ. The CDR3 is 14 amino acids. The V end lost 4 bases, the J end lost 0 bases, and 10 bases lay between the germline ends. CDR3 amino acids: CASSQGLMNTEAFF. In DNA, the CDR3 is TGCGCCAGCAGCCAGGGACTTATGAACACTGAAGCTTTCTTT.

This clone was observed a single time. CDR3 coding DNA: TGTGCCAGCAGTTACTCGTGGCAGGGGGCTACCGGGGAGCTGTTTTTT. Translated: CASSYSWQGATGELFF. This chain links TRBV6-5 with TRBJ2-2, with 8 bases aligning to TRBD1. This CDR3 is built from 16 residues. Germline trimming cut 0 bases from V and 5 bases from J; bases unmatched to any gene: 5. Germline assignment: CDR1 MNHEY and CDR2 SVGAGI.

The V gene is TRBV6-1, the J gene TRBJ1-1; TRBD1 might be the D (5 bases). V was shortened by 2 bases and J by 5 bases, with 9 bases between the two germline ends. Germline assignment: CDR1 MNHNS and CDR2 SASEGT. CDR3 length: 13 amino acids. The CDR3 spells CASSESEGTEAFF. CDR3 coding DNA: TGTGCCAGCAGTGAATCGGAGGGGACTGAAGCTTTCTTT.

The V call is TRBV9, the J call TRBJ2-1, with 14 positions matching TRBD2. The CDR3 covers 20 residues. The germline V gene has CDR1 SGDLS and CDR2 YYNGEE. The J segment lost 4 bases and the V segment lost 3 bases, leaving 15 bases of the junction unmatched. CDR3 coding DNA: TGTGCCAGCAGCGAAAGACTAGCGGGAGGGTTCGGTTCAGGTTACAATGAGCAGTTCTTC. Encoded protein: CASSERLAGGFGSGYNEQFF.

This clone came up once. The chain is built from TRBV5-1 and TRBJ2-3; the D gene is possibly TRBD1 (6 bases). From germline, CDR1 is SGHRS and CDR2 YFSETQ. The CDR3 has 15 amino acids. V was trimmed by 2 bases and J by 1 base, leaving 11 bases between them. The CDR3 here is CASSFGQRGTDTQYF. The CDR3 region has the DNA TGCGCCAGCAGCTTTGGACAGAGGGGCACAGATACGCAGTATTTT.

This clone was seen just once. CDR3 sequence reads: CASSSREAPTDTQYF. CDR3 in DNA: TGTGCCAGCAGCTCCCGGGAGGCCCCTACAGATACGCAGTATTTT. V usage is TRBV11-3 and J usage is TRBJ2-3, with 7 bases matching TRBD2. The junction had 7 bases not matched to a gene; V was cut back by 4 bases and J by 3 bases. Germline values: CDR1 SGHNT, CDR2 YENEEA. The CDR3 extends over 15 amino acids.

This chain uses TRBV3-1 (or the pseudogene TRBV3-2) with TRBJ2-3; 7 nucleotides agree with TRBD1. CDR3 length: 13 residues. Germline-derived CDR1 and CDR2 are LGHDT and YNNKEL (reference sequence). V was clipped by 2 bases and J by 8 bases; unmatched bases: 4. CDR3 residues: CASSQFDRATQYF. DNA for the CDR3: TGTGCCAGCAGCCAATTTGACAGGGCTACGCAGTATTTT.

The chain combines TRBV4-2 with TRBJ1-2; D possibly corresponds to TRBD1 (5 bases). The germline V gene encodes CDR1 LGHNA and CDR2 YNFKEQ. Trimming stripped 0 bases from V and 7 bases from J, with 15 bases between. The CDR3 extends over 15 amino acids. The CDR3, as DNA: TGTGCCAGCAGCCAAGATAGTGGGGACTGGGGTGGCTACACCTTC. Translation: CASSQDSGDWGGYTF.

This clone was seen only a few times. V usage is TRBV6-5 and J usage is TRBJ1-2; 8 bases line up with TRBD1. With 6 bases clipped from V and 4 bases from J, the junction kept 7 bases outside the gene matches. The CDR3 has 14 residues. In germline, CDR1 is MNHEY, CDR2 SVGAGI. As DNA, the CDR3 is TGTGCCAGCAGCGTACAGGGGGACGCCTATGGCTACACCTTC. Amino acid sequence: CASSVQGDAYGYTF.